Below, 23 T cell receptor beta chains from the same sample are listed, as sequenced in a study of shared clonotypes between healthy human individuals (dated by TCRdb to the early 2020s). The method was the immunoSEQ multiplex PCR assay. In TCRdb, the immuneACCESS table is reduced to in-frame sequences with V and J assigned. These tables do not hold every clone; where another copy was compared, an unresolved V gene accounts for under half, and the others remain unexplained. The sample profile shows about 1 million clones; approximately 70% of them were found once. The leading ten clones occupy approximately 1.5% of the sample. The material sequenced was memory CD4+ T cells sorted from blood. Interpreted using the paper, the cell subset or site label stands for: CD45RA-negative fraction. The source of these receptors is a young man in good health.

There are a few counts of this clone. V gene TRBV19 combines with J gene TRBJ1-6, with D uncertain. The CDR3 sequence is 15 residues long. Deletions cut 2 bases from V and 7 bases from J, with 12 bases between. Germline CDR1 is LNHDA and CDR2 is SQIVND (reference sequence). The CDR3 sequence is CASSIISSRNSPLHF. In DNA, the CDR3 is TGTGCCAGTAGTATAATCTCTAGTCGGAATTCACCCCTCCACTTT.

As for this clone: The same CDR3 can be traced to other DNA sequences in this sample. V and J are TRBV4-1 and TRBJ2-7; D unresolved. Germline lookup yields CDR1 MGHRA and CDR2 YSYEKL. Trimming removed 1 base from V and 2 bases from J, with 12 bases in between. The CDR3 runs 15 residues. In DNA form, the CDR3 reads TGCGCCAGCAGCCAAGCTGGCGGAACCCCCTACGAGCAGTACTTC. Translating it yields CASSQAGGTPYEQYF.

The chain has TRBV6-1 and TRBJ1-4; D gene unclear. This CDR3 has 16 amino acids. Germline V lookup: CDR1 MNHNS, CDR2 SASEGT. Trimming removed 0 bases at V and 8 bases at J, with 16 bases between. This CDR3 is CASSEAGTGSWEKLFF. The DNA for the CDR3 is TGTGCCAGCAGTGAAGCCGGAACCGGGTCTTGGGAAAAACTGTTTTTT.

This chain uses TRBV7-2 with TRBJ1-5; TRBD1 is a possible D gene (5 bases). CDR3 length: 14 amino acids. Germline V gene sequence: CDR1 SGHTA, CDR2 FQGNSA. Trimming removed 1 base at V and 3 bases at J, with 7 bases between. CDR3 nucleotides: TGTGCCAGCAGCTTAGGACAGTTCAATCAGCCCCAGCATTTT. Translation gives CASSLGQFNQPQHF.

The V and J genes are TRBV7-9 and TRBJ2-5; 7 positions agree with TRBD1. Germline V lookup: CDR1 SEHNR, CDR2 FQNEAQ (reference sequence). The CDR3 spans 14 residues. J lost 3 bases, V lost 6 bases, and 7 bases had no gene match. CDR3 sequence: CASRYPGQKETQYF. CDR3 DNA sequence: TGTGCCAGCAGGTACCCGGGACAGAAAGAGACCCAGTACTTC.

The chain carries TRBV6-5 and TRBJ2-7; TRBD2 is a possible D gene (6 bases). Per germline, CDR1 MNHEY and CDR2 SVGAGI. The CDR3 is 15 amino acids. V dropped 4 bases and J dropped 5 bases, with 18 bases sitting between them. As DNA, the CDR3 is TGTGCCAGCAGTTCCGCTAGGTTTTCGGGGGACGAGCAGTACTTC. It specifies CASSSARFSGDEQYF.

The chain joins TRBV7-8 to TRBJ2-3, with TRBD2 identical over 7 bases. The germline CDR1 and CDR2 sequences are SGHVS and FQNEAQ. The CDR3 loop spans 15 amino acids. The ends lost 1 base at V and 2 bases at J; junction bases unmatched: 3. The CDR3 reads CASSLGGRVTDTQYF. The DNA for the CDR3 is TGTGCCAGCAGCTTAGGCGGGAGAGTCACAGATACGCAGTATTTT.

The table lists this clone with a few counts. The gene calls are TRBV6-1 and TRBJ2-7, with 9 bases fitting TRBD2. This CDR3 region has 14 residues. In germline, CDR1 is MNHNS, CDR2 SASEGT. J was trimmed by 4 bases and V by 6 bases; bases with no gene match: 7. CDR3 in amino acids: CASSRSGGPYEQYF. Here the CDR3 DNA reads TGTGCCAGCAGCCGAAGCGGGGGGCCTTACGAGCAGTACTTC.

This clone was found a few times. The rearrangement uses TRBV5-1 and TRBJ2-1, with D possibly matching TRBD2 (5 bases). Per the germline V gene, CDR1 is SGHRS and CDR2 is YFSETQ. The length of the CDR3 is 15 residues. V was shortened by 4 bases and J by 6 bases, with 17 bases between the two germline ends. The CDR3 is CASSEDSPSLNEQFF. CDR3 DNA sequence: TGCGCCAGCAGCGAGGACTCTCCCTCCCTCAATGAGCAGTTCTTC.

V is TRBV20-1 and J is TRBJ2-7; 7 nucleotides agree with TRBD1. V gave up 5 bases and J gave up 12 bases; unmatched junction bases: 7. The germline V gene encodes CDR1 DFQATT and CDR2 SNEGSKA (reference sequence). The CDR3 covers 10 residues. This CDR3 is CSAQGGQRYF. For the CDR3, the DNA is TGCAGTGCTCAAGGGGGACAGCGGTACTTC.

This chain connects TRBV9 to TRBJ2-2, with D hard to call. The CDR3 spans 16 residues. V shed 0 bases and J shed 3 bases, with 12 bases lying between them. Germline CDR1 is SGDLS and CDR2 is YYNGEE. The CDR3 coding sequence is TGTGCCAGCAGCGTAGGACTGGACCAGTACACCGGGGAGCTGTTTTTT. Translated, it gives CASSVGLDQYTGELFF. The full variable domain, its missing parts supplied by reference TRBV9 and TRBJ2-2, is DSGVTQTPKHLITATGQRVTLRCSPRSGDLSVYWYQQSLDQGLQFLIQYYNGEERAKGNILERFSAQQFPDLHSELNLSSLELGDSALYFCASSVGLDQYTGELFFGEGSRLTVL.

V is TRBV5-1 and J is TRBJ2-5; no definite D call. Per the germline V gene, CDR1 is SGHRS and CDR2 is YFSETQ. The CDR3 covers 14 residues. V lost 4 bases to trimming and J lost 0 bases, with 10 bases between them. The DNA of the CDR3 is TGCGCCAGCAGCAACCCACTCAACCAAGAGACCCAGTACTTC. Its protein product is CASSNPLNQETQYF.

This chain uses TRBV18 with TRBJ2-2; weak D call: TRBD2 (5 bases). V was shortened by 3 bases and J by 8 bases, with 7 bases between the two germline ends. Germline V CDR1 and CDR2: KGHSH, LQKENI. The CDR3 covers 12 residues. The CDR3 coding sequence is TGTGCCAGCTCACCGAGGGAGGGGGAGCTGTTTTTT. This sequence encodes CASSPREGELFF.

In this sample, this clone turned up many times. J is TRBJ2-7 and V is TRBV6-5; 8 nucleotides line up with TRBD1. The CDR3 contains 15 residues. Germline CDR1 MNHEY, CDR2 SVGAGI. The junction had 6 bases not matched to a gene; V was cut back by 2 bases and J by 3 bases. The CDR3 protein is CASSYRTGKNYEQYF. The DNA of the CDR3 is TGTGCCAGCAGTTACAGGACAGGGAAAAACTACGAGCAGTACTTC.

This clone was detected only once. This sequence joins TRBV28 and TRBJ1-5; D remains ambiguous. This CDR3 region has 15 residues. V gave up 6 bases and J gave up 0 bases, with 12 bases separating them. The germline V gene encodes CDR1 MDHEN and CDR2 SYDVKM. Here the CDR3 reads CASSLARYSNQPQHF. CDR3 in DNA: TGTGCCAGCAGCCTAGCCAGGTATAGCAATCAGCCCCAGCATTTT.

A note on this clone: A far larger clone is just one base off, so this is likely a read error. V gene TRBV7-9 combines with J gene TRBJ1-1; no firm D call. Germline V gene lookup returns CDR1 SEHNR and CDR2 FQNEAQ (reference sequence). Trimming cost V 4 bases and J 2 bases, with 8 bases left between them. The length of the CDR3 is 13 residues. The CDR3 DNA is TGTGCCAGCAGCTGGGAACTCAACACTGAAGCTTTCTTT. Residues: CASSWELNTEAFF. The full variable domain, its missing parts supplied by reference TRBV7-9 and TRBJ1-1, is DTGVSQNPRHKITKRGQNVTFRCDPISEHNRLYWYRQTLGQGPEFLTYFQNEAQLEKSRLLSDRFSAERPKGSFSTLEIQRTEQGDSAMYLCASSWELNTEAFFGQGTRLTVV.

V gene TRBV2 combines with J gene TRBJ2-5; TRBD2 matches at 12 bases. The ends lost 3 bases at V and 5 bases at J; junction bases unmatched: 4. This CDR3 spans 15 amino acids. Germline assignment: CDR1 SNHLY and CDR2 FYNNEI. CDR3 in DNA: TGTGCCAGCAGTGATGGACTAGCGGGAAGGGAGACCCAGTACTTC. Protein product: CASSDGLAGRETQYF.

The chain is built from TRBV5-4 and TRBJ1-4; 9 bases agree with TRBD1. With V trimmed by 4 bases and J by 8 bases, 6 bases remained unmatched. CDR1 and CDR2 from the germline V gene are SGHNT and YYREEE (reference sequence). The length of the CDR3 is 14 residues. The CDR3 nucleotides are TGTGCCAGCAGCGGGGGACAGGGTCTAGAAAAACTGTTTTTT. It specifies CASSGGQGLEKLFF.

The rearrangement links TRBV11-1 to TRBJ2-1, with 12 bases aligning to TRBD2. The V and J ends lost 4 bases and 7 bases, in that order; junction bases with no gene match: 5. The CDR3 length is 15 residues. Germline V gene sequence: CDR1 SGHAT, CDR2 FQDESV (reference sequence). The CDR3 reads CASSYLAGGINEQFF. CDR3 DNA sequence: TGTGCCAGCAGCTATCTAGCGGGGGGGATTAATGAGCAGTTCTTC.

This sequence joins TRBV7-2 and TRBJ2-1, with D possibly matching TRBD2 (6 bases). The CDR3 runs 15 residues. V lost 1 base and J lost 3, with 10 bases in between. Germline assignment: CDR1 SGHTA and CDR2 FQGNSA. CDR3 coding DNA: TGTGCCAGCAGCTTAGGGAGGGCCAACTACAATGAGCAGTTCTTC. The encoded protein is CASSLGRANYNEQFF.

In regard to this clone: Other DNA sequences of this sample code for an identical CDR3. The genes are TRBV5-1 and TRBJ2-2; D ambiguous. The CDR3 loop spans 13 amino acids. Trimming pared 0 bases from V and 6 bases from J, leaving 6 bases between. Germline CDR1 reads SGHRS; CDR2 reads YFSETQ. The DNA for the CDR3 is TGCGCCAGCAGCTTGGCCGGGCCCGGGGAGCTGTTTTTT. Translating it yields CASSLAGPGELFF.

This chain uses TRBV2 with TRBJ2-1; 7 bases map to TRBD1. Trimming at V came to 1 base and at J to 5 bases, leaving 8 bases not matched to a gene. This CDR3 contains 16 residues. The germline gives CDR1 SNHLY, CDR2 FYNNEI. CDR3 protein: CASSEGRDRAHNEQFF. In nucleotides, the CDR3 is TGTGCCAGCAGTGAAGGACGAGACAGGGCGCACAATGAGCAGTTCTTC.

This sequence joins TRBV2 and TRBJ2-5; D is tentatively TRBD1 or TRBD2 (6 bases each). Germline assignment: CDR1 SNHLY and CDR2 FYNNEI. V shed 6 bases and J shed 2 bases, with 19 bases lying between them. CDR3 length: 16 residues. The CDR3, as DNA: TGTGCCAGCAGGAGGGGCCAACAGGGACTTCAAGAGACCCAGTACTTC. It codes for CASRRGQQGLQETQYF.